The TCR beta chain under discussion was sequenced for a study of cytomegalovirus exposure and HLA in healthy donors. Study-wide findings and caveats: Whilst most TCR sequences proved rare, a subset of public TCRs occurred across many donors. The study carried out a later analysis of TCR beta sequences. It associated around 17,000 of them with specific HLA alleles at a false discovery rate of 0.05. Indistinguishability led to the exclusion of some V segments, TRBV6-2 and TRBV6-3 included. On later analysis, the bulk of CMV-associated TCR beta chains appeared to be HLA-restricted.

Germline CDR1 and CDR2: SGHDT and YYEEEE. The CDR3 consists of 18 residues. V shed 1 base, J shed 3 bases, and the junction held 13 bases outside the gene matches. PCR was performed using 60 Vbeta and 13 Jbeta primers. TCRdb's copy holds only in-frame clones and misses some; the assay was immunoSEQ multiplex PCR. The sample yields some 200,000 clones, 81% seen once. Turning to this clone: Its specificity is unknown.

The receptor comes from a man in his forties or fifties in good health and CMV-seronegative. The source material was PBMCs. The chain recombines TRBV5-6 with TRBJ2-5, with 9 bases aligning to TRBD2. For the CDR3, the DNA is TGTGCCAGCAGCTTGTCCGTACTGGCGGGGGGGCCTGAAGAGACCCAGTACTTC. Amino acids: CASSLSVLAGGPEETQYF.